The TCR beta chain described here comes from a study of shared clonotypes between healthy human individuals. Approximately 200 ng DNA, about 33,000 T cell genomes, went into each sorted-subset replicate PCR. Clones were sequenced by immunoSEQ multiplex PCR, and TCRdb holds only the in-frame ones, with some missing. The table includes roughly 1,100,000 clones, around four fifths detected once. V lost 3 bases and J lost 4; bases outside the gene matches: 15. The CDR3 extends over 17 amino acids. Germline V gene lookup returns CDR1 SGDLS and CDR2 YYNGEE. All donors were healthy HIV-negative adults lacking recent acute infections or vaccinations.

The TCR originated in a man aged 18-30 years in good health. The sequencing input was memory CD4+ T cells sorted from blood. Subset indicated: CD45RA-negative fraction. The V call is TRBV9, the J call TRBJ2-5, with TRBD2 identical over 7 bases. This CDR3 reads CASSAGASGANVETQYF. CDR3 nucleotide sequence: TGTGCCAGCAGCGCCGGGGCCAGCGGGGCTAACGTAGAGACCCAGTACTTC.